This is a list of T cell receptor beta chains from one sample in a study of blood T cell repertoires in COVID-19. Using immunoSEQ multiplex PCR, the repertoire was profiled, and TCRdb retains in-frame clones only, with some absent. The data show about 81,000 clones, 89% seen once. Sequenced material: peripheral blood. The receptors were gathered from a man in his 70s with active or convalescent COVID-19. Both conserved end residues are part of each CDR3. Each record gives: J gene, V gene, clone size, D gene, CDR3 protein, CDR3 DNA. The D gene is left open where the match is weak. The listing skips clone size in some rows; elsewhere it reads once, few, many or a size class.

j_call: TRBJ1-4
v_call: TRBV30
clone_size: NA
d_call: NA
cdr3_aa: CAWQRGGVNEKLFF
cdr3_nt: TGTGCCTGGCAACGCGGGGGAGTTAATGAAAAACTGTTTTTT

j_call: TRBJ2-2
v_call: TRBV29-1
clone_size: NA
d_call: TRBD1
cdr3_aa: CSVGAGTALTGELFF
cdr3_nt: TGCAGCGTAGGGGCCGGGACAGCTCTCACCGGGGAGCTGTTTTTT

j_call: TRBJ1-6
v_call: TRBV5-8
clone_size: few
d_call: NA
cdr3_aa: CASSGRTPRSSYNSPLHF
cdr3_nt: TGTGCCAGCAGCGGGAGGACACCCAGGAGCTCCTATAATTCACCCCTCCACTTT

j_call: TRBJ2-7
v_call: TRBV11-2
clone_size: NA
d_call: TRBD2
cdr3_aa: CASSFSGGTLSEQYF
cdr3_nt: TGTGCCAGCAGCTTTAGCGGGGGCACGCTAAGCGAGCAGTACTTC

j_call: TRBJ2-1
v_call: TRBV7-2
clone_size: NA
d_call: NA
cdr3_aa: CASSLVSRGRDEQFF
cdr3_nt: TGTGCCAGCAGCTTAGTATCCCGAGGCCGGGATGAGCAGTTCTTC

j_call: TRBJ1-1
v_call: TRBV24-1
clone_size: NA
d_call: TRBD1
cdr3_aa: CATSDQNRGTEAFF
cdr3_nt: TGTGCCACCAGTGATCAGAACAGGGGCACTGAAGCTTTCTTT

j_call: TRBJ1-1
v_call: TRBV6-5
clone_size: NA
d_call: NA
cdr3_aa: CASSYSRAGNTEAFF
cdr3_nt: TGTGCCAGCAGTTACTCCAGGGCAGGGAACACTGAAGCTTTCTTT

j_call: TRBJ1-2
v_call: TRBV19
clone_size: NA
d_call: NA
cdr3_aa: CASSPERAQPGGYTF
cdr3_nt: TGTGCCAGTAGTCCAGAGAGAGCGCAGCCTGGGGGCTACACCTTC

j_call: TRBJ1-6
v_call: TRBV6-5
clone_size: NA
d_call: NA
cdr3_aa: CASSFRAGDSPLHF
cdr3_nt: TGTGCCAGCAGTTTCCGGGCAGGGGATTCACCCCTCCACTTT

j_call: TRBJ1-6
v_call: TRBV28
clone_size: few
d_call: NA
cdr3_aa: CASSLLNGMTTSSYNSPLHF
cdr3_nt: TGTGCCAGCAGTTTATTGAACGGGATGACGACGAGCTCCTATAATTCACCCCTCCACTTT

j_call: TRBJ2-1
v_call: TRBV7-9
clone_size: NA
d_call: TRBD2
cdr3_aa: CASSFGGAYNEQFF
cdr3_nt: TGTGCCAGCAGCTTCGGGGGGGCCTACAATGAGCAGTTCTTC

j_call: TRBJ1-2
v_call: TRBV5-6
clone_size: NA
d_call: NA
cdr3_aa: CASTYQGGFFGYTF
cdr3_nt: TGTGCCAGCACCTATCAAGGAGGTTTTTTTGGCTACACCTTC

j_call: TRBJ2-5
v_call: TRBV5-4
clone_size: NA
d_call: TRBD2
cdr3_aa: CASSFPGGGYQETQYF
cdr3_nt: TGTGCCAGCAGCTTTCCGGGGGGGGGCTACCAAGAGACCCAGTACTTC

j_call: TRBJ1-2
v_call: TRBV5-1
clone_size: NA
d_call: NA
cdr3_aa: CASSLVRPGKGGYTF
cdr3_nt: TGCGCCAGCAGCCTAGTGCGTCCAGGGAAGGGTGGCTACACCTTC

j_call: TRBJ2-1
v_call: TRBV24-1
clone_size: once
d_call: TRBD2
cdr3_aa: CATSDPSGTSTFF
cdr3_nt: TGTGCCACCAGTGACCCGTCCGGGACTAGCACGTTCTTC

j_call: TRBJ1-2
v_call: TRBV14
clone_size: NA
d_call: NA
cdr3_aa: CASSPGTSYGYTF
cdr3_nt: TGTGCCAGCAGCCCTGGGACTTCCTATGGCTACACCTTC

j_call: TRBJ1-2
v_call: TRBV2
clone_size: NA
d_call: NA
cdr3_aa: CASSTQAPYGYTF
cdr3_nt: TGTGCCAGCAGCACACAGGCCCCTTATGGCTACACCTTC